This note documents a single T cell receptor beta chain sequence. This clonotype was picked up one time. Its antigen remains undetermined. A junction boundary mismatches the germline segment, possibly from a read error. The germline V gene (reference sequence) sets CDR1 to DFQATT and CDR2 to SNEGSKA. From cysteine to phenylalanine, the CDR3 is 13 amino acids long. The sequence is cut down to CDR3 DNA, 39 bases in frame from base 1. The sample's treatment or condition label is to be understood as: allogeneic hematopoietic cell transplantation with graft depleted of TCRalphabeta T cells and CD19 B cells. TCRalphabeta/CD19-depleted allogeneic hematopoietic cell grafts were given to the transplant recipients, all of whom were children. Library preparation was by PCR. The data were produced on an Illumina HiSeq 2500. TCR libraries were prepared with molecular barcoding, using unique molecular identifiers to normalize TCRbeta repertoire quantification. Starting from the raw public reads, TCRdb applied fastp trimming at Q25, assembled clones with MiXCR and retained in-frame beta chains. Entries that share a CDR3 protein sequence are merged under the most common genes and DNA. Within this sample are 350,000 to 500,000 distinct CDR3 sequences, with 43% of them counted one time only. The ten largest clones capture roughly a quarter of the sample.

This sample is part of a study of T-cell reconstitution after alpha-beta-depleted transplantation in children (dated by TCRdb to about 2016). About the full investigation: T-cell immune reconstitution after TCRalphabeta/CD19-depleted allogeneic hematopoietic cell transplantation in children was quantitatively tracked in the study by means of TCR repertoire profiling. Study-wide conclusions, independent of this receptor: In some patients, the high TCRbeta diversity seen at day 60 was put down to recipient T cells and intrathymic progenitors that had survived conditioning. The apparently early recovery of alphabetaT-cell counts about two months after transplant reportedly depended on only several hundred rapidly expanded clones that came from non-depleted graft cells. Over the following months the frequencies of hyperexpanded clones went down, and after one year T-cell counts and TCRbeta diversity were mostly credited to newly produced T cells.

The sequence was collected from a girl aged 2 to 9 with aplastic anemia, due to receive a stem cell transplant. This specimen was PBMCs, taken before TCRalphabeta/CD19-depleted stem cell transplant. The rearrangement joined TRBV20-1 to TRBJ2-7; the D segment may tentatively be TRBD1 or TRBD2, each giving 6 matched bases. The DNA sequence is as follows: TGCAGTGTTAGAGGGGGGACGGTCTACGAGCAGTACTTC. Translated, it reads CSVRGGTVYEQYF.